Listed below are T cell receptor beta chains from one sample, sequenced in a study of blood T cell repertoires in COVID-19. Here immunoSEQ multiplex PCR was the method, and the copy in TCRdb shows in-frame clones only, minus some. The sample records some 460,000 clones, approximately 90% being singletons. The sequencing sample was made of peripheral blood. The receptors were gathered from a woman aged 30 to 39 with acute or convalescent COVID-19. The CDR3 runs from the conserved cysteine through the conserved F or W. A D gene is named only where the DNA matches it firmly. Some rows mark clone size as missing; the rest say once, few, many or name a class of expanded clone.

v_call: TRBV9
d_call: TRBD2
clone_size: -
j_call: TRBJ2-2
cdr3_nt: TGTGCCAGCACCCCTAGCGGGGGCGTCACCGGGGAGCTGTTTTTT
cdr3_aa: CASTPSGGVTGELFF

v_call: TRBV5-1
d_call: -
clone_size: -
j_call: TRBJ2-5
cdr3_nt: TGCGCCAGCAGCTTGGTAGGCGGTCCGCTGCTGACCCAGTACTTC
cdr3_aa: CASSLVGGPLLTQYF

v_call: TRBV5-1
d_call: -
clone_size: -
j_call: TRBJ1-3
cdr3_nt: TGCGCCAGCAGCCTTCAGGGGCAATCTGGAAACACCATATATTTT
cdr3_aa: CASSLQGQSGNTIYF

v_call: TRBV28
d_call: -
clone_size: -
j_call: TRBJ1-5
cdr3_nt: TGTGCCAGCAGTTTAAGTGGCAGCAATCAGCCCCAGCATTTT
cdr3_aa: CASSLSGSNQPQHF

v_call: TRBV27
d_call: TRBD2
clone_size: -
j_call: TRBJ2-3
cdr3_nt: TGTGCCAGCAAGGGACTAGCGTTTCGCACAGATACGCAGTATTTT
cdr3_aa: CASKGLAFRTDTQYF

v_call: TRBV5-1
d_call: TRBD2
clone_size: -
j_call: TRBJ2-5
cdr3_nt: TGCGCCAGCAGCTTGAATAGCGGGGGGCAACAAGAGACCCAGTACTTC
cdr3_aa: CASSLNSGGQQETQYF

v_call: TRBV2
d_call: -
clone_size: once
j_call: TRBJ2-4
cdr3_nt: TGTGCCAGCAGTGAACACAGGGAGAGGTACTTC
cdr3_aa: CASSEHRERYF

v_call: TRBV7-9
d_call: -
clone_size: -
j_call: TRBJ2-7
cdr3_nt: TGTGCCACCGGTAGGGGACACCACCAGTACTTC
cdr3_aa: CATGRGHHQYF

v_call: TRBV29-1
d_call: TRBD1
clone_size: -
j_call: TRBJ1-4
cdr3_nt: TGCAGCGTCGCTAACAGGGGTCTAGCTAATGAAAAACTGTTTTTT
cdr3_aa: CSVANRGLANEKLFF

v_call: TRBV27
d_call: -
clone_size: -
j_call: TRBJ2-5
cdr3_nt: TGTGCCAGCGGTGAGTCCCGAGCGAGAAAAGAGACCCAGTACTTC
cdr3_aa: CASGESRARKETQYF

v_call: TRBV11-3
d_call: -
clone_size: -
j_call: TRBJ2-1
cdr3_nt: TGTGCCAGCAGCTTATCGCCAGGGGAGTACAATGAGCAGTTCTTC
cdr3_aa: CASSLSPGEYNEQFF

v_call: TRBV3-1/TRBV3-2
d_call: -
clone_size: -
j_call: TRBJ2-7
cdr3_nt: TGTGCCAGCAGCCAAGGGGGCGCGCGGACCGAGCAGTACTTC
cdr3_aa: CASSQGGARTEQYF

v_call: TRBV9
d_call: -
clone_size: -
j_call: TRBJ1-2
cdr3_nt: TGTGCCAGCAGCGTAGCGGGGGGCTATGGCTACACCTTC
cdr3_aa: CASSVAGGYGYTF

v_call: TRBV4-1
d_call: -
clone_size: -
j_call: TRBJ2-7
cdr3_nt: TGCGCCAGCAGCCAAGAAGCGGTCTCCTCCTACGAGCAGTACTTC
cdr3_aa: CASSQEAVSSYEQYF

v_call: TRBV5-4
d_call: -
clone_size: -
j_call: TRBJ2-4
cdr3_nt: TGTGCCAGCAGCTTGACTGCTGGGGGCGTCGGCAAAAACATTCAGTACTTC
cdr3_aa: CASSLTAGGVGKNIQYF

v_call: TRBV28
d_call: TRBD2
clone_size: -
j_call: TRBJ2-7
cdr3_nt: TGTGCCAGCAGTGTACTAGCGGGGGGGCCTGGCGAGCAGTACTTC
cdr3_aa: CASSVLAGGPGEQYF

v_call: TRBV19
d_call: -
clone_size: -
j_call: TRBJ1-4
cdr3_nt: TGTGCCAGTAGTTTGGGTTCCGGCGGTGAAAAACTGTTTTTT
cdr3_aa: CASSLGSGGEKLFF

v_call: TRBV6-5
d_call: -
clone_size: -
j_call: TRBJ1-6
cdr3_nt: TGTGCCAGCAGGACACAGGGCCTGTATAATTCACCCCTCCACTTT
cdr3_aa: CASRTQGLYNSPLHF

v_call: TRBV28
d_call: -
clone_size: -
j_call: TRBJ1-6
cdr3_nt: TGTGCCAGCAGCCGGGGGGTGGGGAATTCACCCCTCCACTTT
cdr3_aa: CASSRGVGNSPLHF

v_call: TRBV7-9
d_call: -
clone_size: -
j_call: TRBJ2-7
cdr3_nt: TGTGCCAGCAGTAATATGGGCCCGCCCAACGAGCAGTACTTC
cdr3_aa: CASSNMGPPNEQYF

v_call: TRBV24-1
d_call: -
clone_size: -
j_call: TRBJ2-5
cdr3_nt: TGTGCCACCAGTGAGGTAGAGGGCTGGAGGGAGACCCAGTACTTC
cdr3_aa: CATSEVEGWRETQYF

v_call: TRBV7-6
d_call: -
clone_size: -
j_call: TRBJ2-3
cdr3_nt: TGTGCCAGCAGCTCGCCGGGGGGCCTTAGGGATACGCAGTATTTT
cdr3_aa: CASSSPGGLRDTQYF

v_call: TRBV2
d_call: -
clone_size: -
j_call: TRBJ1-1
cdr3_nt: TGTGCCAGCAGTGATACCCAGAATGAAGCTTTCTTT
cdr3_aa: CASSDTQNEAFF

v_call: TRBV6-5
d_call: TRBD1
clone_size: -
j_call: TRBJ1-1
cdr3_nt: TGTGCCAGCAGCCGAGGGACAGGGAACACTGAAGCTTTCTTT
cdr3_aa: CASSRGTGNTEAFF

v_call: TRBV5-1
d_call: TRBD2
clone_size: -
j_call: TRBJ2-1
cdr3_nt: TGCGCCAGCAGGTCGAGCGGGGGGGCTGTTCTTAATGAGCAGTTCTTC
cdr3_aa: CASRSSGGAVLNEQFF

v_call: TRBV4-2
d_call: -
clone_size: -
j_call: TRBJ1-2
cdr3_nt: TGTGCCAGCAGCCAGATCGGGAAACGGGATGGCTACACCTTC
cdr3_aa: CASSQIGKRDGYTF

v_call: TRBV3-1/TRBV3-2
d_call: -
clone_size: -
j_call: TRBJ2-7
cdr3_nt: TGTGCCAGCAGCCAACCAGGGGAATTGGACGAGCAGTACTTC
cdr3_aa: CASSQPGELDEQYF

v_call: TRBV28
d_call: -
clone_size: -
j_call: TRBJ1-3
cdr3_nt: TGTGCCAGCAGTCCAGGTCCTGGAAACACCATATATTTT
cdr3_aa: CASSPGPGNTIYF

v_call: TRBV2
d_call: TRBD1
clone_size: -
j_call: TRBJ2-6
cdr3_nt: TGTGCCAGCAGAGCCGGGACAGGGGGCTCTGGGGCCAACGTCCTGACTTTC
cdr3_aa: CASRAGTGGSGANVLTF

v_call: TRBV5-6
d_call: -
clone_size: -
j_call: TRBJ2-7
cdr3_nt: TGTGCCAGCAGCTTGGGCAGGAAAAAGAGGTACTTC
cdr3_aa: CASSLGRKKRYF

v_call: TRBV6-5
d_call: TRBD1
clone_size: -
j_call: TRBJ2-5
cdr3_nt: TGTGCCAGCAGGAGACAGGGGGTGGGCCCAGCGGACCAGTACTTC
cdr3_aa: CASRRQGVGPADQYF

v_call: TRBV28
d_call: -
clone_size: -
j_call: TRBJ2-5
cdr3_nt: TGTGCCAGCAGTTTTTTTTCAGGTGCTCAGGAGACCCAGTACTTC
cdr3_aa: CASSFFSGAQETQYF

v_call: TRBV27
d_call: -
clone_size: -
j_call: TRBJ1-1
cdr3_nt: TGTGCCAGCAGTTTTGCGGGAGGAGAAAACACTGAAGCTTTCTTT
cdr3_aa: CASSFAGGENTEAFF

v_call: TRBV7-3
d_call: -
clone_size: -
j_call: TRBJ1-2
cdr3_nt: TGTGCCAGCAGCTTAAATTCAGATAACTATGGCTACACCTTC
cdr3_aa: CASSLNSDNYGYTF

v_call: TRBV7-3
d_call: -
clone_size: -
j_call: TRBJ2-2
cdr3_nt: TGTGCCAGCAGCCCCCTTTACACCGGGGAGCTGTTTTTT
cdr3_aa: CASSPLYTGELFF

v_call: TRBV6-6
d_call: TRBD2
clone_size: -
j_call: TRBJ2-7
cdr3_nt: TGTGCCAGCAGTGGGACTAGCGGGGGGGTTAAGCAGTACTTC
cdr3_aa: CASSGTSGGVKQYF

v_call: TRBV10-2
d_call: TRBD1
clone_size: -
j_call: TRBJ2-1
cdr3_nt: TGCGCCACCGAGAGTCCAACGACAGGGGGCATCAATGAGCAGTTCTTC
cdr3_aa: CATESPTTGGINEQFF

v_call: TRBV2
d_call: -
clone_size: -
j_call: TRBJ2-4
cdr3_nt: TGTGCCAGCAGTGATCCTCCGGTGTCGGGGGGCCCGAAGGGGTCAGCCAAAAACATTCAGTACTTC
cdr3_aa: CASSDPPVSGGPKGSAKNIQYF

v_call: TRBV3-1/TRBV3-2
d_call: -
clone_size: -
j_call: TRBJ2-2
cdr3_nt: TGTGCCAGCAGCCTAGGGACGACTAGGACCGGGGAGCTGTTTTTT
cdr3_aa: CASSLGTTRTGELFF

v_call: TRBV12-5
d_call: -
clone_size: -
j_call: TRBJ2-3
cdr3_nt: TGTGCTAGTGGTTTGCCCGACACTTCTAGCACAGATACGCAGTATTTT
cdr3_aa: CASGLPDTSSTDTQYF

v_call: TRBV7-3
d_call: TRBD1
clone_size: -
j_call: TRBJ2-1
cdr3_nt: TGTGCCAGCAGCTTAAAGGCCGACAGGGGGGAGGGCTACAATGAGCAGTTCTTC
cdr3_aa: CASSLKADRGEGYNEQFF

v_call: TRBV5-1
d_call: -
clone_size: -
j_call: TRBJ2-1
cdr3_nt: TGCGCCAGCAGCCCCATTACCCAGGGGGGTGAAACTGAGCAGTTCTTC
cdr3_aa: CASSPITQGGETEQFF

v_call: TRBV30
d_call: TRBD2
clone_size: -
j_call: TRBJ2-2
cdr3_nt: TGTGCCTGGAGTTTTCAGACTAGCGGGGGGCCTCACACCGGGGAGCTGTTTTTT
cdr3_aa: CAWSFQTSGGPHTGELFF

v_call: TRBV5-6
d_call: -
clone_size: -
j_call: TRBJ1-6
cdr3_nt: TGTGCCAGCAGCTTGAGGGGCTGGGTTAATTCACCCCTCCACTTT
cdr3_aa: CASSLRGWVNSPLHF

v_call: TRBV14
d_call: -
clone_size: -
j_call: TRBJ2-7
cdr3_nt: TGTGCCAGCAGTCAACGAACAGAGTTAGAGCAGTACTTC
cdr3_aa: CASSQRTELEQYF

v_call: TRBV3-1/TRBV3-2
d_call: TRBD2
clone_size: -
j_call: TRBJ2-1
cdr3_nt: TGTGCCAGCAGCCAAGCGTGGGTAGCGGGTGAGCAGTTCTTC
cdr3_aa: CASSQAWVAGEQFF

v_call: TRBV2
d_call: TRBD1
clone_size: -
j_call: TRBJ1-2
cdr3_nt: TGTGCCAGCAGTGCTCGAGGTGATCAGGGGGCTTGGGACACCTTC
cdr3_aa: CASSARGDQGAWDTF

v_call: TRBV4-1
d_call: -
clone_size: -
j_call: TRBJ2-5
cdr3_nt: TGCGCCAGCAGCCAAGACCGGGGGCAAGAGACCCAGTACTTC
cdr3_aa: CASSQDRGQETQYF

v_call: TRBV3-1/TRBV3-2
d_call: -
clone_size: -
j_call: TRBJ2-2
cdr3_nt: TGTGCCAGCAGCCAAGGGGGGGTCACCGGGGAGCTGTTTTTT
cdr3_aa: CASSQGGVTGELFF

v_call: TRBV5-4
d_call: TRBD1
clone_size: -
j_call: TRBJ2-3
cdr3_nt: TGTGCCAGCAGCGACAGGGTAGGGACAGATACGCAGTATTTT
cdr3_aa: CASSDRVGTDTQYF

v_call: TRBV24-1
d_call: TRBD2
clone_size: -
j_call: TRBJ2-1
cdr3_nt: TGTGCCACCAGTGATAGCGGGGGGTCGACCAATGAGCAGTTCTTC
cdr3_aa: CATSDSGGSTNEQFF